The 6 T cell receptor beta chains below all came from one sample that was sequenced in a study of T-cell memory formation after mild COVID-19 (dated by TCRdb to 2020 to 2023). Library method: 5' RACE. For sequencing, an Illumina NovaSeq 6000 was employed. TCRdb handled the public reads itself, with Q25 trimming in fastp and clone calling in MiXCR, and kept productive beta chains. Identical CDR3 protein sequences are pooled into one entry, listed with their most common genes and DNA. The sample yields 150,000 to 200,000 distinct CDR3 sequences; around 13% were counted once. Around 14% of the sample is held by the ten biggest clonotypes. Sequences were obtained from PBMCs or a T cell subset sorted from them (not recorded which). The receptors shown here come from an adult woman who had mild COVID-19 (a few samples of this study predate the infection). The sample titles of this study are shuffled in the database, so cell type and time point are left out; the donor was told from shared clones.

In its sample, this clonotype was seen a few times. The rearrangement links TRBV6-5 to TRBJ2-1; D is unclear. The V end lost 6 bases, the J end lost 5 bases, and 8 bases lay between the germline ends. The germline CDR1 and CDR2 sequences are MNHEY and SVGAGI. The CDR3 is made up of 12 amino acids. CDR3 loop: CASRRHNNEQFF. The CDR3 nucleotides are TGTGCCAGCAGAAGACACAACAATGAGCAGTTCTTC.

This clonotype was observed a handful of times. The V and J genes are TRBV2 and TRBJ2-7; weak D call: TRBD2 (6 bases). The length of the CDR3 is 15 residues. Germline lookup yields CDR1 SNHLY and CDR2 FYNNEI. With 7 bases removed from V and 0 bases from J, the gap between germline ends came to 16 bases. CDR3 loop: CASTPPGLPSYEQYF. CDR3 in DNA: TGTGCCAGCACTCCTCCTGGACTACCCTCCTACGAGCAGTACTTC.

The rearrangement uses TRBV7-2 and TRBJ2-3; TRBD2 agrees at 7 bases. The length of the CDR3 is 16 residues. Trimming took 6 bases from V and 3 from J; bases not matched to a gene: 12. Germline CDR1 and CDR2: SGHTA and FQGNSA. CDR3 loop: CASRHTRGGLTDTQYF. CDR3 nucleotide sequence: TGTGCCAGCAGGCATACACGCGGGGGATTGACAGATACGCAGTATTTT.

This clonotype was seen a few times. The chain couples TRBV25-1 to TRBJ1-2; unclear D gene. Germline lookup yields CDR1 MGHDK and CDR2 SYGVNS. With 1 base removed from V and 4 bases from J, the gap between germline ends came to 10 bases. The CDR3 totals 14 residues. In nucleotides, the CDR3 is TGTGCCAGCAGTGAATGGAAGGGATCCTATGGCTACACCTTC. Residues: CASSEWKGSYGYTF.

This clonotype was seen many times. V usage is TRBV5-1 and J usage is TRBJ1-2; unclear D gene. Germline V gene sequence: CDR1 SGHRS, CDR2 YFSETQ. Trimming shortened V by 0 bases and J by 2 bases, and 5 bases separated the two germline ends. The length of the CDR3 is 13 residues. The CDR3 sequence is CASSLEGNYGYTF. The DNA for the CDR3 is TGCGCCAGCAGCTTGGAAGGAAACTATGGCTACACCTTC.

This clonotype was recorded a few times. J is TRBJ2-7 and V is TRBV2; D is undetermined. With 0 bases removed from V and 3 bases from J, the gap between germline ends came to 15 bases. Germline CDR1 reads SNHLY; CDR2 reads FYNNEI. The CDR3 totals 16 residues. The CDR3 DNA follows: TGTGCCAGCAGTGAAGCGCTTGGAACCCCAGGCTACGAGCAGTACTTC. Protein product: CASSEALGTPGYEQYF.